The present T cell receptor beta chain was sequenced within a study of T cells in localized non-small cell lung cancer. Whole-study results and caveats: Uninvolved neighboring lung showed the greatest T cell clonality, exceeding tumor. The study sequenced only one region of the tumor. As a result, intratumor heterogeneity could not be excluded and remains possible. Higher blood T cell density went with longer overall survival. A median of about 60 of the top 100 tumor clones appeared in adjacent lung, which was paired and uninvolved.

There are 18 residues in the CDR3. The V gene's germline CDR1 is LNHNV and CDR2 YYDKDF (reference sequence). The V segment lost 0 bases and the J segment 4 bases; nucleotides outside the gene matches: 12. Assay used: immunoSEQ multiplex PCR; TCRdb lists only in-frame clones, some missing. The table lists about 40,000 clones, about four fifths of them singletons. As to this clone: Its cognate antigen is unknown.

The sequenced sample was peripheral blood mononuclear cells, obtained before any cancer treatment. The rearrangement uses TRBV15 and TRBJ1-5, with 7 bases lining up with TRBD1. The TCR was taken from a male donor aged 60 or over with stage II lung adenocarcinoma. In DNA, the CDR3 is TGTGCCACCAGCAGAGATTCCAATACAGGGGAGGGGAATCAGCCCCAGCATTTT. Residues: CATSRDSNTGEGNQPQHF. Drawing the rest from reference TRBV15 and TRBJ1-5, the complete variable domain is DAMVIQNPRYQVTQFGKPVTLSCSQTLNHNVMYWYQQKSSQAPKLLFHYYDKDFNNEADTPDNFQSRRPNTSFCFLDIRSPGLGDTAMYLCATSRDSNTGEGNQPQHFGDGTRLSIL.